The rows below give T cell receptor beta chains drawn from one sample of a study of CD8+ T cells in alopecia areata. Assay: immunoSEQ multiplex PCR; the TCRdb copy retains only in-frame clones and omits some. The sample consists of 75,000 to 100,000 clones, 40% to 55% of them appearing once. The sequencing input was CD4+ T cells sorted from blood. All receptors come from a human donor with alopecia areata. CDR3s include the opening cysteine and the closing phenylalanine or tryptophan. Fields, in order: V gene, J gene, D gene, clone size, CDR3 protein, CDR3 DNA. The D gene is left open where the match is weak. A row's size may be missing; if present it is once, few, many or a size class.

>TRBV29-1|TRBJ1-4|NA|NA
CSVEDRANEKLFF
TGCAGCGTTGAAGATCGGGCTAATGAAAAACTGTTTTTT
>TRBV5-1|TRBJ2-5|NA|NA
CASSRGQIQETQYF
TGCGCCAGCAGCCGGGGCCAGATCCAAGAGACCCAGTACTTC
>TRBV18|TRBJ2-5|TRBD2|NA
CASSPGGGETQYF
TGTGCCAGCTCCCCGGGAGGGGGAGAGACCCAGTACTTC
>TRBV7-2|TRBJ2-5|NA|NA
CASSISRGETQYF
TGTGCCAGCAGCATCTCCCGAGGAGAGACCCAGTACTTC
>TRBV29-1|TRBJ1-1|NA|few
CSVTKTVMNTEAFF
TGCAGCGTTACGAAGACAGTCATGAACACTGAAGCTTTCTTT
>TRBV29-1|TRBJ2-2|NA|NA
CSVVEGGAGELFF
TGCAGCGTTGTCGAAGGGGGGGCCGGGGAGCTGTTTTTT
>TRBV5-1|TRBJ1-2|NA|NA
CASSLGIQDYGYTF
TGCGCCAGCAGCTTGGGGATCCAGGACTATGGCTACACCTTC
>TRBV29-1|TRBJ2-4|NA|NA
CSVVGTGIQYF
TGCAGCGTAGTAGGAACGGGCATTCAGTACTTC
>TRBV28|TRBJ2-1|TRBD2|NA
CASRMAGTSAYNEQFF
TGTGCCAGCAGAATGGCCGGGACTAGCGCCTACAATGAGCAGTTCTTC
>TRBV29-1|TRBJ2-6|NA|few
CSVGGDGANVLTF
TGCAGCGTTGGGGGGGACGGGGCCAACGTCCTGACTTTC
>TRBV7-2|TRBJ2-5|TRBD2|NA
CASSSSPGTSGRLETQYF
TGTGCCAGCAGCTCTAGTCCCGGGACTAGCGGGAGGCTAGAGACCCAGTACTTC
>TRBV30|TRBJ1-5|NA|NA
CAWSVRDGQPQHF
TGTGCCTGGAGTGTCAGGGATGGTCAGCCCCAGCATTTT
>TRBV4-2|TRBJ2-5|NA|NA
CASSQDYRETQYF
TGTGCCAGCAGCCAAGATTATAGGGAGACCCAGTACTTC
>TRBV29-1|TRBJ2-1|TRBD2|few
CSGGTSGGPNEQFF
TGCAGCGGGGGGACTAGCGGGGGCCCCAATGAGCAGTTCTTC
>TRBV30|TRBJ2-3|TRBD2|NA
CAWSALAGGTDTQYF
TGTGCCTGGAGTGCATTAGCGGGGGGCACAGATACGCAGTATTTT
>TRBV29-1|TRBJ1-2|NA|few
CSVGGGANYGYTF
TGCAGCGTCGGAGGGGGGGCCAACTATGGCTACACCTTC
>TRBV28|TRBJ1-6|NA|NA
CASRRGAYNSPLHF
TGTGCCAGCAGGCGCGGGGCCTATAATTCACCCCTCCACTTT
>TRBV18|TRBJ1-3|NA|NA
CASSPEDGSSGNTIYF
TGTGCCAGCTCACCGGAAGACGGTTCCTCTGGAAACACCATATATTTT
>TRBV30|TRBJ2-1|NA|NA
CAWSGGSPDEQFF
TGTGCCTGGAGTGGTGGGAGTCCCGATGAGCAGTTCTTC
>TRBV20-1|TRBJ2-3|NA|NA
CSASGFQVYF
TGCAGTGCTAGCGGTTTTCAGGTGTATTTT
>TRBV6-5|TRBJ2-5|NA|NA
CASSYSPETQYF
TGTGCCAGCAGTTACTCTCCGGAGACCCAGTACTTC
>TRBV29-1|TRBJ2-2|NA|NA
CSVAPGTTNTGELFF
TGCAGCGTCGCACCAGGGACAACGAACACCGGGGAGCTGTTTTTT
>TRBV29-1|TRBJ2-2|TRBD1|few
CSVGDRGLDTGELFF
TGCAGCGTTGGGGACAGGGGGCTGGACACCGGGGAGCTGTTTTTT
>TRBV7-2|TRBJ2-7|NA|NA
CASSPPIDEQYF
TGTGCCAGCAGCCCGCCCATCGACGAGCAGTACTTC
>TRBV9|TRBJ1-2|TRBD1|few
CASSSTDRVRGYTF
TGTGCCAGCAGCTCTACGGACAGGGTTCGTGGCTACACCTTC
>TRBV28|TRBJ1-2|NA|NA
CASAAGEGYGYTF
TGTGCCAGCGCGGCAGGGGAAGGGTATGGCTACACCTTC
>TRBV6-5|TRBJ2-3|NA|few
CASRPMGTDTQYF
TGTGCCAGCAGGCCCATGGGAACAGATACGCAGTATTTT
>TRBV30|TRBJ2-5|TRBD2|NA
CAWSLTSGGQGETQYF
TGTGCCTGGAGTTTAACTAGCGGGGGCCAGGGGGAGACCCAGTACTTC
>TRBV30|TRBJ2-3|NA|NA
CAWSTGADTQYF
TGTGCCTGGAGCACAGGCGCGGATACGCAGTATTTT
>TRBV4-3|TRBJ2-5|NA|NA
CASSSLDPQETQYF
TGCGCCAGCAGCTCTTTGGACCCGCAAGAGACCCAGTACTTC
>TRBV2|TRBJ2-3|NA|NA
CASRVGTDTQYF
TGTGCCAGCAGGGTGGGCACAGATACGCAGTATTTT